What follows are 20 T cell receptor beta chains derived from one specimen sequenced in a study of blood T cell repertoires in COVID-19. The table came from immunoSEQ multiplex PCR; TCRdb's copy has only in-frame clones and leaves some out. The sample shows approximately 230,000 clones, around 89% of them seen only once. Sequenced material: PBMCs or T cells enriched from blood (not recorded which). These receptor sequences come from a woman in her twenties or thirties who had recovered from COVID-19.

V is TRBV9 and J is TRBJ1-5; 7 nucleotides align to TRBD1. With 3 bases clipped from V and 7 bases from J, the junction kept 7 bases outside the gene matches. CDR3 size: 14 residues. Germline CDR1 SGDLS, CDR2 YYNGEE. The CDR3 region is CASSGTGDFQPQHF. The CDR3, as DNA: TGTGCCAGCAGCGGTACAGGGGACTTCCAGCCCCAGCATTTT.

V gene TRBV6-6 combines with J gene TRBJ1-4; TRBD1 aligns across 8 bases. V shed 2 bases, J shed 7 bases, and the junction held 6 bases outside the gene matches. This CDR3 region has 15 residues. Germline CDR1 and CDR2: MNHNY and SVGAGI (reference sequence). CDR3 in DNA: TGTGCCAGCAGTTACAACCAGGGGGCGCGTGAAAAACTGTTTTTT. Amino acid sequence: CASSYNQGAREKLFF.

This chain connects TRBV7-2 to TRBJ1-4; 8 nucleotides match TRBD1. The CDR3 extends over 16 amino acids. With V trimmed by 5 bases and J by 7 bases, 12 bases remained unmatched. Germline V gives CDR1 SGHTA, CDR2 FQGNSA. The DNA of the CDR3 is TGTGCCAGCAGCCCCCTCCCTGGGACAGGAGGTGAAAAACTGTTTTTT. It translates to CASSPLPGTGGEKLFF.

The V and J genes are TRBV30 and TRBJ1-2, with D possibly TRBD1 on 6 matching bases. There are 13 residues in the CDR3. Between the trimmed V and J ends, which lost 1 base and 4 bases, there was a span of 10 bases. Germline CDR1 GTSNPN, CDR2 SVGIG (reference sequence). This CDR3 is CAWSATGIYGYTF. The CDR3 region has the DNA TGTGCCTGGAGTGCAACAGGGATCTATGGCTACACCTTC.

This rearrangement joins TRBV23-1 to TRBJ1-5; D unresolved. TRBV23-1 is reported as an ORF; its role is uncertain. The CDR3 is made up of 14 amino acids. V lost 7 bases and J lost 5, with 15 bases in between. The DNA of the CDR3 is TGCGCCAGCACCGGGAGGGAGGGTTATCAGCCCCAGCATTTT. Translated: CASTGREGYQPQHF.

The V call is TRBV15, the J call TRBJ2-3; 9 bases line up with TRBD1. CDR3 length: 15 amino acids. CDR1 is LNHNV and CDR2 is YYDKDF in the germline V gene (reference sequence). The trim removed 4 bases at V and 2 bases at J, leaving 4 bases unmatched. The CDR3 region has the DNA TGTGCCACCAGCAAACAGGGGGCGGTCACAGATACGCAGTATTTT. It yields the protein CATSKQGAVTDTQYF.

This clone was counted a few times. V and J are TRBV4-1 and TRBJ2-7; 7 positions agree with TRBD1. The V gene's germline CDR1 is MGHRA and CDR2 YSYEKL. V lost 2 bases, J lost 0 bases, and 7 bases stayed unmatched. The CDR3 contains 16 residues. The CDR3 here is CASSQPYRGSSYEQYF. DNA for the CDR3: TGCGCCAGCAGCCAACCCTACAGGGGAAGCTCCTACGAGCAGTACTTC.

This clone was detected a few times. This CDR3 is CASSFEPSYNSPLHF. DNA for the CDR3: TGTGCCAGCAGTTTCGAGCCTTCGTATAATTCACCCCTCCACTTT. This chain links TRBV27 with TRBJ1-6; unclear D gene. There are 15 residues in the CDR3. The V end lost 3 bases, the J end lost 4 bases, and 10 bases lay between the germline ends. Looked up from germline, CDR1 is MNHEY and CDR2 is SMNVEV (reference sequence).

The chain has TRBV5-8 and TRBJ2-1; 9 bases agree with TRBD2. Trimming cost V 1 base and J 7 bases; bases outside gene matches: 6. Germline assignment: CDR1 SGHTS and CDR2 YDEGEE. The CDR3 is made up of 15 amino acids. The DNA of the CDR3 is TGTGCCAGCAGCTTGAATCGCGGGAGGGGGAATGAGCAGTTCTTC. Translation gives CASSLNRGRGNEQFF.

This clone was seen a single time. CDR3 loop: CASSPRIDRGLYEQYF. CDR3 DNA sequence: TGTGCCAGCAGTCCTAGGATAGACAGGGGTCTCTACGAGCAGTACTTC. The rearrangement links TRBV27 to TRBJ2-7, with 8 bases that match TRBD1. The V and J ends lost 5 bases and 3 bases, in that order; junction bases with no gene match: 12. This CDR3 contains 16 residues. Germline CDR1 is MNHEY and CDR2 is SMNVEV (reference sequence).

The genes are TRBV27 and TRBJ1-1; the match to TRBD1 covers 7 bases. The CDR3 covers 15 residues. Germline trimming cut 5 bases from V and 6 bases from J; bases unmatched to any gene: 12. From germline, CDR1 is MNHEY and CDR2 SMNVEV (reference sequence). CDR3 in amino acids: CASSPVDRSIPEAFF. In DNA form, the CDR3 reads TGTGCCAGCAGTCCAGTGGACAGGTCGATCCCTGAAGCTTTCTTT.

This clone was found once. The chain recombines TRBV6-2 or TRBV6-3 with TRBJ2-7; TRBD1 aligns across 8 bases. The V and J ends lost 2 bases and 4 bases, in that order; junction bases with no gene match: 13. This CDR3 region has 17 residues. CDR1 and CDR2 (germline): MNHEY, SVGEGT. The CDR3 DNA reads TGTGCCAGCAGTTACACGGGCGGGACAGGATTTCAGTACGAGCAGTACTTC. Encoded protein: CASSYTGGTGFQYEQYF.

This sequence joins TRBV5-4 and TRBJ1-6; 8 nucleotides line up with TRBD1. Germline V gene sequence: CDR1 SGHNT, CDR2 YYREEE (reference sequence). The V segment lost 1 base and the J segment 10 bases; nucleotides outside the gene matches: 13. The CDR3 is 17 residues long. Here the CDR3 DNA reads TGTGCCAGCAGCTTGACCCCGGACAGGGAAGTATCATCACCCCTCCACTTT. Protein sequence: CASSLTPDREVSSPLHF.

The CDR3 sequence: CASSFSYRSVDSYNEQFF. CDR3 nucleotide sequence: TGTGCCAGCAGTTTTTCTTACAGGAGCGTCGACTCCTACAATGAGCAGTTCTTC. The chain combines TRBV28 with TRBJ2-1; a possible D gene is TRBD1 (5 bases). Trimming took 3 bases from V and 0 from J, leaving 18 bases between them. The germline V gene has CDR1 MDHEN and CDR2 SYDVKM. The CDR3 is made up of 18 amino acids.

This sequence joins TRBV6-6 and TRBJ2-7; 11 positions match TRBD2. The V segment lost 7 bases and the J segment 2 bases; nucleotides outside the gene matches: 10. Germline V gene lookup returns CDR1 MNHNY and CDR2 SVGAGI (reference sequence). This CDR3 is built from 16 residues. The CDR3 region is CASTLGLAEITYEQYF. The CDR3 DNA is TGTGCCAGCACCTTGGGACTAGCGGAGATCACCTACGAGCAGTACTTC.

V gene TRBV20-1 combines with J gene TRBJ1-1; D is unclear. Germline CDR1 and CDR2: DFQATT and SNEGSKA (reference sequence). The CDR3 runs 10 residues. The CDR3 region is CRAPGTEAFF. The CDR3 DNA follows: TGCAGAGCTCCAGGCACTGAAGCTTTCTTT.

The chain has TRBV4-2 and TRBJ1-1; TRBD1 is a possible D gene (6 bases). Germline CDR1 reads LGHNA; CDR2 reads YNFKEQ. This CDR3 spans 15 amino acids. Between the trimmed V and J ends, which lost 0 bases and 4 bases, there was a span of 12 bases. Here the CDR3 DNA reads TGTGCCAGCAGCCAAGATCCCAGGGGCATCACTGAAGCTTTCTTT. Protein: CASSQDPRGITEAFF.

The rearrangement joins TRBV7-8 to TRBJ2-2; D gene ambiguous. The CDR3 has 13 amino acids. The V gene lost 2 bases and the J gene lost 8 bases, with 9 bases spanning the gap. Germline V gene sequence: CDR1 SGHVS, CDR2 FQNEAQ. The CDR3 sequence: CASSLWARGELFF. The CDR3 nucleotides are TGTGCCAGCAGCTTATGGGCCAGAGGGGAGCTGTTTTTT.

The chain employs TRBV28 and TRBJ2-2; 9 positions agree with TRBD1. The germline V gene encodes CDR1 MDHEN and CDR2 SYDVKM. This CDR3 contains 17 residues. V lost 5 bases, J lost 3 bases, and 10 bases stayed unmatched. The CDR3 loop is CASSPTGTGLYTGELFF. The CDR3 bases are TGTGCCAGCAGTCCTACCGGGACAGGGCTTTACACCGGGGAGCTGTTTTTT.

V usage is TRBV5-4 and J usage is TRBJ2-5; 9 bases map to TRBD2. V lost 5 bases, J lost 3 bases, and 2 bases stayed unmatched. Germline CDR1 and CDR2: SGHNT and YYREEE (reference sequence). This CDR3 spans 13 amino acids. The DNA for the CDR3 is TGTGCCAGCAGGGGCGGGAGGGAAGAGACCCAGTACTTC. This codes for CASRGGREETQYF.